This T cell receptor (beta chain) appears in the sequencing data of a study of blood T cell repertoires in COVID-19. Study context: PBMCs, B-cell-depleted T cells, or T cells were the source of the cDNA or gDNA that made up the material.

This CDR3 has 16 amino acids. Germline values: CDR1 LGHNA, CDR2 YNFKEQ. The V end lost 0 bases, the J end lost 7 bases, and 13 bases lay between the germline ends. Source study methods: Amplification with reference gene primers provided the estimates of nucleated cell counts. TCRdb keeps only in-frame clones here, not all; method: immunoSEQ multiplex PCR. The V and J calls and the clone size are those of that table, but D and trimming were determined from the DNA. Of 200,000 to 300,000 clones listed, 87% are singletons. The sequence came from a middle-aged woman who had recovered from COVID-19. Input material: peripheral blood. The chain links TRBV4-2 to TRBJ1-6; perhaps TRBD1 as D (6 bases). The CDR3 DNA reads as TGTGCCAGCAGCCAAGATCGGCAGGGGTGGAATTCACCCCTCCACTTT. This encodes CASSQDRQGWNSPLHF.